The 14 T cell receptor beta chains below were found in one sample sequenced in a study of cytomegalovirus exposure and HLA in healthy donors. It was with 60 Vbeta and 13 Jbeta primers that the PCR ran. Repertoires were generated with immunoSEQ multiplex PCR, while TCRdb's copy carries only in-frame clones and drops some. The sample carries 70,000 or so clones, more than 80% recorded once. Input material: PBMCs. The receptor set was obtained from a woman aged 25 to 45 in good health and CMV-seronegative.

The chain employs TRBV19 and TRBJ2-3, with TRBD2 identical over 8 bases. With 5 bases clipped from V and 2 bases from J, the junction kept 6 bases outside the gene matches. Germline V lookup: CDR1 LNHDA, CDR2 SQIVND (reference sequence). This CDR3 spans 15 amino acids. CDR3 region: CASSLRLAITDTQYF. In DNA form, the CDR3 reads TGTGCCAGTAGTCTCCGACTAGCGATCACAGATACGCAGTATTTT.

The chain uses TRBV9 and TRBJ2-7; 9 positions agree with TRBD2. This CDR3 is built from 14 residues. Germline assignment: CDR1 SGDLS and CDR2 YYNGEE. V gave up 4 bases and J gave up 0 bases; unmatched junction bases: 2. Here the CDR3 reads CASSMTSGSYEQYF. CDR3 nucleotide sequence: TGTGCCAGCAGCATGACTAGCGGCTCCTACGAGCAGTACTTC.

The chain combines TRBV7-3 with TRBJ1-1, with unresolved D. Trimming removed 2 bases from V and 1 base from J, with 5 bases in between. From germline, CDR1 is SGHTA and CDR2 FQGTGA. The CDR3 runs to 13 residues. CDR3 nucleotide sequence: TGTGCCAGCAGCTTACGAGGGAACACTGAAGCTTTCTTT. Protein product: CASSLRGNTEAFF.

This clone was seen once. V usage is TRBV11-2 and J usage is TRBJ2-3; 8 bases are a match to TRBD2. V dropped 0 bases and J dropped 8; count of bases not matched to a gene: 7. Germline V gene lookup returns CDR1 SGHAT and CDR2 FQNNGV. The CDR3 sequence is 15 residues long. The CDR3 protein is CASSLEGTRSRTQYF. The CDR3, as DNA: TGTGCCAGCAGCTTAGAGGGGACTAGGTCGCGTACGCAGTATTTT.

This clone was seen more than once but under ten times. The chain carries TRBV6-1 and TRBJ2-7; perhaps TRBD1 as D (5 bases). The CDR3 runs to 14 residues. Germline V gene lookup returns CDR1 MNHNS and CDR2 SASEGT. V dropped 3 bases and J dropped 3 bases, with 12 bases sitting between them. The CDR3 DNA is TGTGCCAGCAGTGAGACGGACATCCTCTACGAGCAGTACTTC. Amino acid sequence: CASSETDILYEQYF.

The rearrangement uses TRBV2 and TRBJ1-2, with a possible D match to TRBD1 (6 bases). Trimming removed 10 bases at V and 8 bases at J, with 17 bases between. The CDR3 covers 12 residues. Per the germline V gene, CDR1 is SNHLY and CDR2 is FYNNEI. The CDR3 DNA sequence: TGTGCCAACCTACAGGGAATGGGCGGCTACACCTTC. Residues: CANLQGMGGYTF.

Here the CDR3 reads CATSRDRVYEQYF. The CDR3 bases are TGTGCCACCAGCAGAGATCGCGTCTACGAGCAGTACTTC. This chain links TRBV15 with TRBJ2-5; no clear D. The assigned J gene may be wrong: the sequence end matches TRBJ2-7 better. The CDR3 has 13 residues. Germline lookup yields CDR1 LNHNV and CDR2 YYDKDF (reference sequence).

The chain joins TRBV5-1 to TRBJ2-7; no firm D call. Looked up from germline, CDR1 is SGHRS and CDR2 is YFSETQ. The CDR3 runs 12 residues. The ends were cut back, 4 bases at V and 6 bases at J, with 11 bases in the middle. DNA for the CDR3: TGCGCCAGCAGCCTTAACACGGGCGAGCAGTACTTC. It codes for CASSLNTGEQYF.

This chain connects TRBV5-8 to TRBJ1-2; the D is unclear. In germline, CDR1 is SGHTS, CDR2 YDEGEE. The length of the CDR3 is 14 residues. Trimming took 0 bases from V and 4 from J, leaving 10 bases between them. The CDR3 DNA is TGTGCCAGCAGCTTGGGGGAGGTCAGCTATGGCTACACCTTC. Amino acids: CASSLGEVSYGYTF.

This rearrangement joins TRBV7-2 to TRBJ2-5, with D possibly TRBD2 on 6 matching bases. V was trimmed by 1 base and J by 3 bases, leaving 9 bases between them. The germline V gene encodes CDR1 SGHTA and CDR2 FQGNSA. The CDR3 spans 14 residues. DNA for the CDR3: TGTGCCAGCAGCTTAGTTAGCGGCAAAGAGACCCAGTACTTC. Translated, it gives CASSLVSGKETQYF. Combining the CDR3 with reference TRBV7-2 and TRBJ2-5 gives the whole variable domain GAGVSQSPSNKVTEKGKDVELRCDPISGHTALYWYRQSLGQGLEFLIYFQGNSAPDKSGLPSDRFSAERTGGSVSTLTIQRTQQEDSAVYLCASSLVSGKETQYFGPGTRLLVL.

The rearrangement uses TRBV19 and TRBJ2-1, with 11 bases lining up with TRBD2. V lost 4 bases and J lost 5; bases outside the gene matches: 4. CDR1 LNHDA and CDR2 SQIVND come from the germline V gene (reference sequence). The CDR3 has 15 residues. This CDR3 reads CASSTGLAVHNEQFF. As DNA, the CDR3 is TGTGCCAGTAGTACGGGACTAGCGGTCCACAATGAGCAGTTCTTC.

The rearrangement joins TRBV28 to TRBJ1-1; 7 bases are shared with TRBD1. Germline V CDR1 and CDR2: MDHEN, SYDVKM. The CDR3 consists of 14 residues. Germline trimming cut 5 bases from V and 3 bases from J; bases unmatched to any gene: 6. CDR3 nucleotides: TGTGCCAGCAGTCAACAGGGGTTCGACACTGAAGCTTTCTTT. The encoded protein is CASSQQGFDTEAFF.

The table lists this clone with a few counts. The chain employs TRBV4-3 and TRBJ1-1; D remains ambiguous. The ends were cut back, 8 bases at V and 1 base at J, with 11 bases in the middle. This CDR3 is 13 amino acids long. Germline CDR1 and CDR2: LGHNA and YSLEER. CDR3 nucleotides: TGCGCCAGCTCCTACAGAACGAACACTGAAGCTTTCTTT. Translating it yields CASSYRTNTEAFF.

This sequence joins TRBV5-6 and TRBJ1-2, with 9 bases aligning to TRBD1. This CDR3 comprises 14 residues. From germline, CDR1 is SGHDT and CDR2 YYEEEE. With V trimmed by 2 bases and J by 8 bases, 7 bases remained unmatched. CDR3 sequence reads: CASSFGTGILGYTF. As DNA, the CDR3 is TGTGCCAGCAGCTTTGGGACAGGGATACTCGGCTACACCTTC.